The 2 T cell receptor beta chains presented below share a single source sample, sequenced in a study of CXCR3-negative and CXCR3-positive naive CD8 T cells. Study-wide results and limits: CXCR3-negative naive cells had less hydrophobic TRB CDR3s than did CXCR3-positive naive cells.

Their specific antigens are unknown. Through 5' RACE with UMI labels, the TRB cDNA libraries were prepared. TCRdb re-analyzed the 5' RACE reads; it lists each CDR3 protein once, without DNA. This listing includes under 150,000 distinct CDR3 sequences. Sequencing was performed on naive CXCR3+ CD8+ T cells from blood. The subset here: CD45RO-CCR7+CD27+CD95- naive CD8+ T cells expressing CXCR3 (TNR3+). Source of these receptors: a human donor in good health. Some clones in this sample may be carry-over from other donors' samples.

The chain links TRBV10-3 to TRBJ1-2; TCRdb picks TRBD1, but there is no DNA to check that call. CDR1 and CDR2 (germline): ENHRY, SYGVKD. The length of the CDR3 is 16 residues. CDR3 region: CAISPAGQGRLYGYTF.

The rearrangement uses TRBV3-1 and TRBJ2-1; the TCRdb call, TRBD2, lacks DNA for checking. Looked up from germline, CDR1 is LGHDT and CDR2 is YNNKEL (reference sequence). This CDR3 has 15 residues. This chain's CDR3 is CASRAGGSAYNEQFF.